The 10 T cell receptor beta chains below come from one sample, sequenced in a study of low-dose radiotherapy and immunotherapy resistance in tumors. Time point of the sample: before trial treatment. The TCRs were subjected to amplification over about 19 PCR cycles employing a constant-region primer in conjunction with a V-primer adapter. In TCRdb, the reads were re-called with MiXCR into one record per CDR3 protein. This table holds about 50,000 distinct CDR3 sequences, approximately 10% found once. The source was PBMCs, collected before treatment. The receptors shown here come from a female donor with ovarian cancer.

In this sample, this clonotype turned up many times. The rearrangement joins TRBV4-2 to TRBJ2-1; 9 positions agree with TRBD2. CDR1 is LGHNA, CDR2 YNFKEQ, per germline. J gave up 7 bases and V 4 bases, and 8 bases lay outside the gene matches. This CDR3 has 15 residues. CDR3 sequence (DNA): TGTGCCAGCAGCCTAGCGGGAGTGGCGTGGAATGAGCAGTTCTTC. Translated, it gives CASSLAGVAWNEQFF.

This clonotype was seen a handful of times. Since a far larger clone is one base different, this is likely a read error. The CDR3 DNA is TGTGCCAGCAGTTTCGGTTGGCTAGCGGGCGAGCAGTTCTTC. This translates into CASSFGWLAGEQFF. The V and J genes are TRBV12-3 or TRBV12-4 and TRBJ2-1; 8 positions agree with TRBD2. The CDR3 is made up of 14 amino acids. Germline trimming cut 3 bases from V and 10 bases from J; bases unmatched to any gene: 8.

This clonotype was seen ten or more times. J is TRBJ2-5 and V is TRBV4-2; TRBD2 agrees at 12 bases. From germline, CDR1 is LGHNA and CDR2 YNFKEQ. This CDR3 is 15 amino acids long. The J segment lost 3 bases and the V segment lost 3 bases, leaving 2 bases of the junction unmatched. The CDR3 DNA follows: TGTGCCAGCAGCCAGTCTAGCGGGAGGGAAGAGACCCAGTACTTC. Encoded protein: CASSQSSGREETQYF.

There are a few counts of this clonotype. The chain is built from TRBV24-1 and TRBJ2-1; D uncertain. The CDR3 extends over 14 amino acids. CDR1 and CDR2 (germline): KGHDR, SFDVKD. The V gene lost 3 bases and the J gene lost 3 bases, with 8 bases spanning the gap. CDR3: CATSDPDGYNEQFF. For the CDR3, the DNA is TGTGCCACCAGTGATCCTGACGGCTACAATGAGCAGTTCTTC.

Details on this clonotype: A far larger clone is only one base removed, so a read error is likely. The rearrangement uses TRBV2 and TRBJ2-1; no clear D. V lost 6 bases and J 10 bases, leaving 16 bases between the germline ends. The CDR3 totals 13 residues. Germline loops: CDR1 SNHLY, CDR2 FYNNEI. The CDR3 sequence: CASREPPSYEQFF. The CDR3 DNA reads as TGTGCCAGCAGGGAGCCCCCGTCCTACGAGCAGTTCTTC.

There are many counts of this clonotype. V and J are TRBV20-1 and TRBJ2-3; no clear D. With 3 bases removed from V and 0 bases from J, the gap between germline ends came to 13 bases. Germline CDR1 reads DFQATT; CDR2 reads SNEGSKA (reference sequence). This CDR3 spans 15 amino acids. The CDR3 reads CSASNSQSSTDTQYF. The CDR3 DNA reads TGCAGTGCTAGTAACTCCCAATCTAGCACAGATACGCAGTATTTT.

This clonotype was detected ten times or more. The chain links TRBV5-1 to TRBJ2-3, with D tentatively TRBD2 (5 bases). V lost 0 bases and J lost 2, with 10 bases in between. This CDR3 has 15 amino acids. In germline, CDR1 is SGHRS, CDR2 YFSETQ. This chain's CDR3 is CASSLVRAPTDTQYF. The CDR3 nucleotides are TGCGCCAGCAGCTTGGTGCGGGCCCCCACAGATACGCAGTATTTT.

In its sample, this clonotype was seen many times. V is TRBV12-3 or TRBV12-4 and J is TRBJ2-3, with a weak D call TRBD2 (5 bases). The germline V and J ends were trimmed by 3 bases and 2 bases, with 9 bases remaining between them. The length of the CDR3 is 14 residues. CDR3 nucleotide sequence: TGTGCCAGCAGTTTGGGGAGTCCCACAGATACGCAGTATTTT. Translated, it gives CASSLGSPTDTQYF.

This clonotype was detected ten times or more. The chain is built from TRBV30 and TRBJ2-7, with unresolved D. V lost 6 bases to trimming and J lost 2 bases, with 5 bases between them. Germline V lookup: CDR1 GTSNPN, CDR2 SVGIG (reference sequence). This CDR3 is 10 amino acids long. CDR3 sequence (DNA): TGTGCCTGTGGGGCCTACGAGCAGTACTTC. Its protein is CACGAYEQYF. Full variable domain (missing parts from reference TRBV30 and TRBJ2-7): SQTIHQWPATLVQPVGSPLSLECTVEGTSNPNLYWYRQAAGRGLQLLFYSVGIGQISSEVPQNLSASRPQDRQFILSSKKLLLSDSGFYLCACGAYEQYFGPGTRLTVT.

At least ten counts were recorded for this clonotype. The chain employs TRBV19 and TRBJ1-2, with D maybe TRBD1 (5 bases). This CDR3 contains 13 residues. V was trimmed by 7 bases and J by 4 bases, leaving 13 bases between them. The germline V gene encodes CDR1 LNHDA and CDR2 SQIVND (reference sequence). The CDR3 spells CASTLGQAYGYTF. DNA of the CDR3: TGTGCCAGTACCCTCGGACAAGCCTATGGCTACACCTTC.